The 9 T cell receptor beta chains in this list originate from one sample, sequenced in a study of CD8+CD57+ T cells in acquired aplastic anemia. An expansion of CD8+CD57+ cells by flow cytometry had been shown in patients chosen for sequencing. Genomic DNA served as template for TCR beta VDJ and CDR3 profiling. Via MiXCR, TCRdb re-called the reads, giving one row per CDR3 protein. The table lists 160,000 or so distinct CDR3 sequences, over 40% of them singletons. The sequenced sample consisted of sorted CD4+, CD8+, or CD8+CD57+ T cells (not recorded which) from PBMCs. These receptors were obtained from a human donor with aplastic anemia.

V and J are TRBV11-2 and TRBJ2-3, with TRBD2 identical over 9 bases. Germline V gives CDR1 SGHAT, CDR2 FQNNGV. The CDR3 totals 15 residues. Trimming cost V 5 bases and J 4 bases; bases outside gene matches: 7. The CDR3 protein is CASSRAGGPSDTQYF. In DNA form, the CDR3 reads TGTGCCAGCAGCCGGGCGGGGGGGCCTTCAGATACGCAGTATTTT.

This rearrangement joins TRBV20-1 to TRBJ1-6, with 10 bases aligning to TRBD1. Germline trimming cut 5 bases from V and 5 bases from J; bases unmatched to any gene: 15. Germline CDR1 reads DFQATT; CDR2 reads SNEGSKA (reference sequence). The CDR3 spans 18 residues. As DNA, the CDR3 is TGCAGTGCTGGATCCCTCTCATTGACAGGGGGCAATAATTCACCCCTCCACTTT. This encodes CSAGSLSLTGGNNSPLHF.

The V call is TRBV29-1, the J call TRBJ1-2, with D possibly matching TRBD1 (5 bases). The CDR3 is made up of 12 amino acids. V was trimmed by 5 bases and J by 4 bases, leaving 11 bases between them. The germline gives CDR1 SQVTM, CDR2 ANQGSEA. CDR3 sequence reads: CSVNEGFYGYTF. In DNA form, the CDR3 reads TGCAGCGTTAACGAGGGGTTCTATGGCTACACCTTC.

Worth noting for this clonotype: A read error may explain this, as a much larger clone is one base away. The chain is built from TRBV11-1 and TRBJ2-1; the D is unclear. This CDR3 region has 15 residues. CDR1 is SGHAT, CDR2 FQDESV, per germline (reference sequence). Trimming cost V 5 bases and J 0 bases, with 11 bases left between them. DNA for the CDR3: TGTGCCAGCAGCCTAAAACAGAGCTCCTACAATGAGCAGTTCTTC. This translates into CASSLKQSSYNEQFF. Complete variable domain (other parts from reference TRBV11-1 and TRBJ2-1): EAEVAQSPRYKITEKSQAVAFWCDPISGHATLYWYRQILGQGPELLVQFQDESVVDDSQLPKDRFSAERLKGVDSTLKIQPAELGDSAMYLCASSLKQSSYNEQFFGPGTRLTVL.

This clonotype was detected only a few times. V is TRBV29-1 and J is TRBJ2-7; 9 nucleotides match TRBD2. Unmatched junction bases numbered 2, after V lost 3 bases and J lost 2 bases. Germline CDR1 reads SQVTM; CDR2 reads ANQGSEA. There are 13 residues in the CDR3. CDR3 DNA sequence: TGCAGCGTTGAGCTAGCGGGGACCTACGAGCAGTACTTC. This sequence encodes CSVELAGTYEQYF.

This clonotype was recorded a few times. The gene calls are TRBV2 and TRBJ1-2; 7 nucleotides align to TRBD1. The CDR3 is 12 residues long. V lost 8 bases to trimming and J lost 5 bases; unmatched junction nucleotides: 5. Germline V CDR1 and CDR2: SNHLY, FYNNEI. The CDR3 protein is CASRQGRYGYTF. CDR3 nucleotides: TGTGCCAGCCGACAGGGTCGGTATGGCTACACCTTC.

Only one count was recorded for this clonotype. The chain couples TRBV19 to TRBJ2-7; D may match TRBD1 or TRBD2 (5 bases each). Germline CDR1 is LNHDA and CDR2 is SQIVND (reference sequence). The CDR3 contains 10 residues. Trimming took 3 bases from V and 10 from J, leaving 7 bases between them. This CDR3 reads CASSMGVQYV. CDR3 coding DNA: TGTGCCAGTAGTATGGGGGTACAGTACGTC.

Many counts were recorded for this clonotype. This chain links TRBV20-1 with TRBJ1-5, with a weak D call TRBD1 (5 bases). The length of the CDR3 is 13 residues. Germline assignment: CDR1 DFQATT and CDR2 SNEGSKA (reference sequence). V lost 5 bases to trimming and J lost 2 bases, with 10 bases between them. The CDR3 here is CSARRDGNQPQHF. The CDR3 DNA reads as TGCAGTGCTCGCCGGGACGGCAATCAGCCCCAGCATTTT.

This clonotype was seen repeatedly, ten times or more. J is TRBJ2-1 and V is TRBV7-2; D is tentatively TRBD1 or TRBD2 (6 bases each). The CDR3 sequence is 17 residues long. V was clipped by 5 bases and J by 4 bases, with 21 bases between them. Germline V gene data show CDR1 as SGHTA and CDR2 as FQGNSA. The CDR3 protein is CASSHISRGLLYNEQFF. Written as DNA, the CDR3 is TGTGCCAGCAGCCACATATCTCGGGGGCTCTTGTACAATGAGCAGTTCTTC.